This is a list of T cell receptor beta chains from one sample in a study of regulatory T cells in long-lasting Graves disease. TCRdb re-analysed the multiplex PCR reads in MiXCR, keeping a single row per CDR3 protein. The data hold 600,000 to 850,000 distinct CDR3 sequences, with 25% to 35% observed a single time. The source material was peripheral blood mononuclear cells (PBMCs), sampled when the disease was refractory, from a patient treated with antithyroid drugs. Source of these receptors: a female donor with Graves disease. CDR3s include the opening cysteine and the closing phenylalanine or tryptophan. D genes are given only for firm matches. Not every row has a clone size; where given, it reads once, few, many or a size class.

>TRBD2|TRBJ2-1|NA|TRBV2
TGTGCCAGCAGTGAAGGGTGGCGGGGACTAGGCCACAATGAGCAGTTCTTC
CASSEGWRGLGHNEQFF
>NA|TRBJ1-5|many|TRBV2
TGTGCCAGCACGGGACGTTCTAGCAATCAGCCCCAGCATTTT
CASTGRSSNQPQHF
>TRBD2|TRBJ2-7|many|TRBV28
TGTGCCAGCCCACTAGCGGGATCCTACGAGCAGTACTTC
CASPLAGSYEQYF
>NA|TRBJ1-1|many|TRBV12-3/TRBV12-4
TGTGCCACCACAGGTAATGAAGCTTTCTTT
CATTGNEAFF
>NA|TRBJ1-1|few|TRBV30
TGTGCCTGGAGTGTCGGGTCAGGGCCGACTGAAGCTTTCTTT
CAWSVGSGPTEAFF
>NA|TRBJ1-1|NA|TRBV29-1
TGCAGCGTGGACGGGGCGGGTGAAGCTTTCTTT
CSVDGAGEAFF
>NA|TRBJ2-7|many|TRBV6-2/TRBV6-3
TGTGCCAGCAGTTACGGGCAGGGGTGGAGCGAGCAGTACTTC
CASSYGQGWSEQYF
>TRBD1|TRBJ1-1|NA|TRBV28
TGTGCCAGCCCCGGGACAGGGGGCGGTAGTCGCGAAGCTTTCTTT
CASPGTGGGSREAFF
>TRBD1|TRBJ1-1|NA|TRBV5-8
TGTGCCAGCAGCTTGCACACCAGGGGGAGGAACACTGAAGCTTTCTTT
CASSLHTRGRNTEAFF
>NA|TRBJ1-1|many|TRBV12-3/TRBV12-4
TGTGCCAGCAAATGGGAGGAGAACACTGAAGCTTTCTTT
CASKWEENTEAFF
>TRBD1|TRBJ1-5|NA|TRBV19
TGTGCCAGTACCCAGCAGGGGGGAGGTACCAATCAGCCCCAGCATTTT
CASTQQGGGTNQPQHF
>TRBD1|TRBJ1-2|many|TRBV28
TGTGCCAGCAGTCGCGACAGGGTAAATGGCTACACCTTC
CASSRDRVNGYTF
>NA|TRBJ1-1|many|TRBV7-6
TGTGCCAGCAGCTTAGCGTACCAGAACACTGAAGCTTTCTTT
CASSLAYQNTEAFF
>TRBD2|TRBJ2-2|once|TRBV10-3
TGTGCCATCAGTGACCTTTTTGGAGCCCAGGGACTAGGGGGGGGGCCGAACACCGGGGAGCTGTTTTTT
CAISDLFGAQGLGGGPNTGELFF
>NA|TRBJ2-7|few|TRBV20-1
TGCAGTGCTAGAGAAGTGGGAGGAAGTCTGTTCGAGCAGTACTTC
CSAREVGGSLFEQYF
>TRBD1|TRBJ1-2|NA|TRBV6-5
TGTGCCAGCAGTTACTCGACAGGGATAGGCTACACCTTC
CASSYSTGIGYTF
>NA|TRBJ2-5|NA|TRBV15
TGTGCCACCAGCAGAGATCGGTCAGGAGAGACCCAGTACTTC
CATSRDRSGETQYF
>NA|TRBJ1-5|few|TRBV12-3/TRBV12-4
TGTGCCAGCAGGTCGGACGGATCTAGCAATCAGCCCCAGCATTTT
CASRSDGSSNQPQHF
>NA|TRBJ1-2|NA|TRBV7-3
TGTGCCAGCAGCCCGGCGCGGGGCCAGGCAGGCTACACCTTC
CASSPARGQAGYTF
>TRBD2|TRBJ2-5|NA|TRBV3-1
TGTGCCAGCAGCCAAGAAGGGACTAGACAAGAGACCCAGTACTTC
CASSQEGTRQETQYF
>NA|TRBJ1-1|few|TRBV5-1
TGCGCCAGCAGCTTGGGATGGGGGGACACTGAAGCTTTCTTT
CASSLGWGDTEAFF
>NA|TRBJ1-1|NA|TRBV2
TGTGCCAGCAGTGAGAGGGGAGTTGATGAAAGAGAAGCTTTCTTT
CASSERGVDEREAFF
>NA|TRBJ1-2|NA|TRBV7-3
TGTGCCAGCCCCCACCTAATGGGGGCCGGCTACACCTTC
CASPHLMGAGYTF
>NA|TRBJ1-2|once|TRBV5-4
TGTGCCAGCAGCTCGACAAAACGGTTTGACTATGGCTACACCTTC
CASSSTKRFDYGYTF
>NA|TRBJ1-2|NA|TRBV7-6
TGTGCCAGCAGCCGCGGGTTCGGCTATGGCTACACCTTC
CASSRGFGYGYTF
>NA|TRBJ1-5|NA|TRBV12-3/TRBV12-4
TGTGCCAGCTCCCTTTCATGGAGCAATCAGCCCCAGCATTTT
CASSLSWSNQPQHF